Below, 27 T cell receptor beta chains from the same sample are listed, as sequenced in a study of blood T cell repertoires in COVID-19. TCRdb keeps only in-frame clones here, not all; method: immunoSEQ multiplex PCR. Here the sample spans 150,000 to 200,000 clones, approximately 88% being singletons. The sample comprised PBMCs or T cells enriched from blood (not recorded which). The receptors come from a man aged 65 to 85 who had been exposed to COVID-19.

The chain employs TRBV18 and TRBJ2-2; weak D call: TRBD2 (5 bases). Trimming took off 2 bases at V and 0 bases at J, with 10 bases between the two ends. Per germline, CDR1 KGHSH and CDR2 LQKENI. The length of the CDR3 is 16 residues. This CDR3 is CASSPRAGPNTGELFF. The CDR3 nucleotides are TGTGCCAGCTCACCAAGGGCGGGCCCGAACACCGGGGAGCTGTTTTTT.

A few counts support this clone. The CDR3 nucleotides are TGTGCCAGCAGCCGGGGTCTAGCGGTCAACAATGAGCAGTTCTTC. This encodes CASSRGLAVNNEQFF. This chain connects TRBV6-5 to TRBJ2-1; 7 bases fit TRBD2. Germline CDR1 reads MNHEY; CDR2 reads SVGAGI. V dropped 6 bases and J dropped 5; count of bases not matched to a gene: 10. The CDR3 spans 15 residues.

This rearrangement joins TRBV27 to TRBJ1-4; tentatively, D is TRBD1 (5 bases). Trimming removed 0 bases at V and 9 bases at J, with 14 bases between. The CDR3 is made up of 15 amino acids. Germline V lookup: CDR1 MNHEY, CDR2 SMNVEV (reference sequence). CDR3 DNA sequence: TGTGCCAGCAGTTTATCGGACAACACGCCAAAAAAACTGTTTTTT. Residues: CASSLSDNTPKKLFF.

The chain combines TRBV7-9 with TRBJ2-5; D is perhaps TRBD2 (6 bases). V lost 3 bases and J lost 1, with 9 bases in between. Germline loops: CDR1 SEHNR, CDR2 FQNEAQ (reference sequence). The CDR3 consists of 14 residues. This CDR3 reads CASSFLSGQETQYF. The CDR3 DNA is TGTGCCAGCAGCTTCCTTAGCGGCCAAGAGACCCAGTACTTC.

This clone was recorded a few times. The genes are TRBV5-1 and TRBJ2-7, with D unresolved. In germline, CDR1 is SGHRS, CDR2 YFSETQ. V was cut by 0 bases and J by 2 bases, with 9 bases left in between. The CDR3 contains 14 residues. DNA for the CDR3: TGCGCCAGCAGCTTGGGAGACACCCCCTACGAGCAGTACTTC. This sequence encodes CASSLGDTPYEQYF.

The chain combines TRBV6-5 with TRBJ1-3; TRBD1 agrees at 7 bases. CDR3 length equals 15 residues. Germline CDR1 and CDR2: MNHEY and SVGAGI. The J segment lost 4 bases and the V segment lost 2 bases, leaving 5 bases of the junction unmatched. The CDR3: CASSYDRAYGNTIYF. Written as DNA, the CDR3 is TGTGCCAGCAGTTACGACAGGGCATACGGAAACACCATATATTTT.

The chain is built from TRBV7-5 and TRBJ1-1. TRBV7-5 is termed a pseudogene. The CDR3 is made up of 12 amino acids. The CDR3 loop reads CARSLGGRVAFF. The CDR3 nucleotides read TGTGCCAGAAGCTTAGGGGGGAGGGTGGCTTTCTTT.

This rearrangement joins TRBV5-1 to TRBJ2-5; 8 bases fit TRBD2. Per germline, CDR1 SGHRS and CDR2 YFSETQ. The CDR3 is made up of 14 amino acids. The V gene end was trimmed by 3 bases and the J gene end by 5 bases; junction bases not matched to a gene: 6. The CDR3 sequence: CASSSGTRAETQYF. CDR3 in DNA: TGCGCCAGCAGCTCCGGGACTAGGGCGGAGACCCAGTACTTC.

The CDR3 bases are TGCGCCAGCAGCTTGGCTTCGACAGGGGGTGGCTCACCCCTCCACTTT. It yields the protein CASSLASTGGGSPLHF. The chain carries TRBV5-1 and TRBJ1-6, with 9 bases that match TRBD1. Germline lookup yields CDR1 SGHRS and CDR2 YFSETQ. The ends lost 0 bases at V and 10 bases at J; junction bases unmatched: 8. The CDR3 loop spans 16 amino acids. Full variable domain (rest looked up from reference TRBV5-1 and TRBJ1-6): KAGVTQTPRYLIKTRGQQVTLSCSPISGHRSVSWYQQTPGQGLQFLFEYFSETQRNKGNFPGRFSGRQFSNSRSEMNVSTLELGDSALYLCASSLASTGGGSPLHFGNGTRLTVT.

The chain has TRBV30 and TRBJ1-1; 10 bases match TRBD1. V lost 0 bases to trimming and J lost 1 base; unmatched junction nucleotides: 5. This CDR3 has 16 residues. Germline assignment: CDR1 GTSNPN and CDR2 SVGIG (reference sequence). The CDR3 DNA follows: TGTGCCTGGAGTGTCAGACAGGGGGCATCGAACACTGAAGCTTTCTTT. This gives the protein CAWSVRQGASNTEAFF.

The rearrangement joins TRBV24-1 to TRBJ2-5, with 9 positions matching TRBD1. The CDR3 is 15 amino acids. The V and J ends lost 5 bases and 4 bases, in that order; junction bases with no gene match: 7. Germline CDR1 reads KGHDR; CDR2 reads SFDVKD. The CDR3 region has the DNA TGTGCCACCAGTGCTGGGACAGGGATGGGAGAGACCCAGTACTTC. Translation: CATSAGTGMGETQYF.

The genes are TRBV20-1 and TRBJ1-6; unclear D gene. Germline V lookup: CDR1 DFQATT, CDR2 SNEGSKA (reference sequence). V was pared by 3 bases and J by 7 bases, with 19 bases between. The CDR3 extends over 16 amino acids. The CDR3 sequence is CSASLIVAGLNSPLHF. CDR3 DNA sequence: TGCAGTGCTAGTTTGATTGTTGCAGGACTAAATTCACCCCTCCACTTT.

The chain is built from TRBV12-3 or TRBV12-4 and TRBJ1-3; a possible D gene is TRBD1 (5 bases). This CDR3 comprises 12 residues. V lost 5 bases, J lost 8 bases, and 10 bases lay in between. This chain's CDR3 is CASSTRVHTIYF. Here the CDR3 DNA reads TGTGCCAGCAGTACCAGGGTGCACACCATATATTTT.

This clone has a handful of counts. The chain has TRBV7-2 and TRBJ2-5; the D gene is possibly TRBD2 (6 bases). CDR3 length: 16 residues. The germline V and J ends were trimmed by 1 base and 2 bases, with 14 bases remaining between them. CDR1 SGHTA and CDR2 FQGNSA come from the germline V gene. The CDR3 DNA follows: TGTGCCAGCAGCTTAGGGGCGGGGACCAAGCAAGAGACCCAGTACTTC. This translates into CASSLGAGTKQETQYF. The variable domain in full, with the rest retrieved from reference TRBV7-2 and TRBJ2-5, is GAGVSQSPSNKVTEKGKDVELRCDPISGHTALYWYRQSLGQGLEFLIYFQGNSAPDKSGLPSDRFSAERTGGSVSTLTIQRTQQEDSAVYLCASSLGAGTKQETQYFGPGTRLLVL.

This sequence joins TRBV30 and TRBJ1-5, with 8 bases aligning to TRBD1. CDR1 is GTSNPN, CDR2 SVGIG, per germline (reference sequence). The CDR3 totals 12 residues. The V gene end was trimmed by 5 bases and the J gene end by 6 bases; junction bases not matched to a gene: 3. CDR3 amino acids: CAWGDRSQPQHF. DNA of the CDR3: TGTGCCTGGGGGGACAGGTCTCAGCCCCAGCATTTT.

CDR3: CASKGDPDTQYF. In DNA form, the CDR3 reads TGTGCCAGCAAAGGGGATCCAGATACGCAGTATTTT. V gene TRBV2 combines with J gene TRBJ2-3; TRBD1 is a possible D gene (5 bases). Looked up from germline, CDR1 is SNHLY and CDR2 is FYNNEI. The CDR3 covers 12 residues. V gave up 7 bases and J gave up 4 bases, with 9 bases separating them. Using reference TRBV2 and TRBJ2-3 for the parts outside the CDR3, the full variable domain is EPEVTQTPSHQVTQMGQEVILRCVPISNHLYFYWYRQILGQKVEFLVSFYNNEISEKSEIFDDQFSVERPDGSNFTLKIRSTKLEDSAMYFCASKGDPDTQYFGPGTRLTVL.

This sequence joins TRBV5-1 and TRBJ2-1; 11 nucleotides line up with TRBD2. The CDR3 length is 19 residues. Germline-derived CDR1 and CDR2 are SGHRS and YFSETQ. With V trimmed by 6 bases and J by 0 bases, 14 bases remained unmatched. CDR3 protein: CASTPRGTSGYSSYNEQFF. Written as DNA, the CDR3 is TGCGCCAGCACCCCAAGAGGGACTAGCGGTTACAGCTCCTACAATGAGCAGTTCTTC.

The rearrangement links TRBV19 to TRBJ1-1; possibly TRBD1 for D (5 bases). The CDR3 has 13 amino acids. Trimming left V 6 bases short and J 2 bases short, with 10 bases between. Germline loops: CDR1 LNHDA, CDR2 SQIVND (reference sequence). The CDR3 is CASRGTGNTEAFF. CDR3 sequence (DNA): TGTGCCAGTAGGGGAACAGGAAACACTGAAGCTTTCTTT. The variable domain in full, with the rest retrieved from reference TRBV19 and TRBJ1-1, is DGGITQSPKYLFRKEGQNVTLSCEQNLNHDAMYWYRQDPGQGLRLIYYSQIVNDFQKGDIAEGYSVSREKKESFPLTVTSAQKNPTAFYLCASRGTGNTEAFFGQGTRLTVV.

Concerning this clone itself: Within the sample, other DNA sequences also encode this same CDR3. The chain uses TRBV7-6 and TRBJ1-1, with D maybe TRBD1 (5 bases). The germline V gene has CDR1 SGHVS and CDR2 FNYEAQ. CDR3 length: 13 amino acids. The germline V and J ends were trimmed by 4 bases and 2 bases, with 8 bases remaining between them. The CDR3 DNA is TGTGCCAGCAGCTCCGACAGTAACACTGAAGCTTTCTTT. Residues: CASSSDSNTEAFF.

This clone was counted once. The rearrangement uses TRBV6-2 or TRBV6-3 and TRBJ1-4; D ambiguous. The ends were cut back, 6 bases at V and 8 bases at J, with 10 bases in the middle. The length of the CDR3 is 12 residues. CDR1 MNHEY and CDR2 SVGEGT come from the germline V gene. The CDR3 bases are TGTGCCAGCAGCGGACGGGAGGAAAAACTGTTTTTT. Translated, it gives CASSGREEKLFF.

This clone was seen only a few times. J is TRBJ1-6 and V is TRBV2, with a possible D match to TRBD1 (5 bases). V was trimmed by 0 bases and J by 11 bases, leaving 17 bases between them. The CDR3 loop spans 16 amino acids. Germline lookup yields CDR1 SNHLY and CDR2 FYNNEI. The CDR3 loop reads CASSEAGGSLGTPLHF. CDR3 sequence (DNA): TGTGCCAGCAGTGAAGCCGGGGGGTCCCTAGGGACACCCCTCCACTTT.

The rearrangement uses TRBV29-1 and TRBJ2-1; D may be TRBD2 (6 bases). V was shortened by 1 base and J by 0 bases, with 13 bases between the two germline ends. The CDR3 extends over 16 amino acids. The germline V gene has CDR1 SQVTM and CDR2 ANQGSEA. CDR3 coding DNA: TGCAGCGTTGAAGTTTCTCTAGCGAACTCCTACAATGAGCAGTTCTTC. Translating it yields CSVEVSLANSYNEQFF.

This clone has just a few counts. The chain uses TRBV3-1 (or the pseudogene TRBV3-2) and TRBJ1-6; no firm D call. Germline assignment: CDR1 LGHDT and CDR2 YNNKEL (reference sequence). There are 13 residues in the CDR3. Trimming took 5 bases from V and 10 from J, leaving 12 bases between them. The CDR3 sequence: CASSARGHSPLHF. DNA for the CDR3: TGTGCCAGCAGCGCCCGAGGCCACTCACCCCTCCACTTT.

The chain employs TRBV5-1 and TRBJ2-7, with 10 nucleotides matching TRBD1. V trimming: 4 bases; J trimming: 6 bases; junction bases outside the gene matches: 7. CDR3 size: 14 residues. Germline assignment: CDR1 SGHRS and CDR2 YFSETQ. CDR3 nucleotides: TGCGCCAGCAGCCACCGACAGGGGGCTGGCGAGCAGTACTTC. Its translation: CASSHRQGAGEQYF.

This chain joins TRBV19 and TRBJ2-1; the D gene is possibly TRBD1 (5 bases). CDR3 length equals 14 residues. CDR1 and CDR2 (germline): LNHDA, SQIVND (reference sequence). With 7 bases removed from V and 0 bases from J, the gap between germline ends came to 10 bases. CDR3 region: CASNDRSSYNEQFF. CDR3 nucleotides: TGTGCCAGTAATGACAGAAGCTCCTACAATGAGCAGTTCTTC.

This chain uses TRBV5-1 with TRBJ2-5; D is possibly TRBD2 (6 bases). Germline values: CDR1 SGHRS, CDR2 YFSETQ. This CDR3 has 16 amino acids. Trimming left V 9 bases short and J 3 bases short, with 24 bases between. This chain's CDR3 is CATQRGTGREEETQYF. CDR3 DNA: TGCGCCACCCAGCGAGGAACGGGCAGGGAGGAAGAGACCCAGTACTTC.

This chain links TRBV5-8 with TRBJ2-1; 10 nucleotides line up with TRBD2. The CDR3 runs to 15 residues. Unmatched junction bases numbered 8, after V lost 5 bases and J lost 6 bases. Germline V gives CDR1 SGHTS, CDR2 YDEGEE. In nucleotides, the CDR3 is TGTGCCAGCAGGTATTCTAGCGGGAGCCGCAATGAGCAGTTCTTC. Translating gives CASRYSSGSRNEQFF.